The clone carrying this T cell receptor (beta chain) was counted many times. Its antigen is currently unknown. Time point noted: pre-sensitization, week 0. Sample treatment: therapeutic diphenylcyclopropenone sensitization with weekly scalp DPC. Donation of samples came from alopecia patients who were 18 to 70 years old and suitable for DPC. The template was total RNA from unfractionated whole blood. The sample comes from a study of human T cells and chemical hapten exposure. Study-level findings and limits: TCRs above 1 in 1000 frequency did not change with DPC sensitization. Donors in the study had alopecia, meaning their immune response may differ from healthy people's.

One entry per CDR3 protein, called by TCRdb with MiXCR from the RACE reads. In the table there are 300,000 to 450,000 distinct CDR3 sequences, roughly 5.3% of which are singletons. This CDR3 is built from 16 residues. J is TRBJ2-3 and V is TRBV21-1; TRBD2, as called in the table, went unchecked against the DNA. TRBV21-1 is listed as a pseudogene. The TCR comes from a woman aged 45 to 65 with alopecia areata. Some clones in this sample may be carry-over from other donors' samples. Sequenced here: whole blood, sampled in connection with sensitization to the hapten diphenylcyclopropenone (DPC). The CDR3 nucleotides are TGTGCCAGCAGCAAAGCGGCGTCTAGCTTCAGGGATACGCAGTATTTT. This codes for CASSKAASSFRDTQYF.